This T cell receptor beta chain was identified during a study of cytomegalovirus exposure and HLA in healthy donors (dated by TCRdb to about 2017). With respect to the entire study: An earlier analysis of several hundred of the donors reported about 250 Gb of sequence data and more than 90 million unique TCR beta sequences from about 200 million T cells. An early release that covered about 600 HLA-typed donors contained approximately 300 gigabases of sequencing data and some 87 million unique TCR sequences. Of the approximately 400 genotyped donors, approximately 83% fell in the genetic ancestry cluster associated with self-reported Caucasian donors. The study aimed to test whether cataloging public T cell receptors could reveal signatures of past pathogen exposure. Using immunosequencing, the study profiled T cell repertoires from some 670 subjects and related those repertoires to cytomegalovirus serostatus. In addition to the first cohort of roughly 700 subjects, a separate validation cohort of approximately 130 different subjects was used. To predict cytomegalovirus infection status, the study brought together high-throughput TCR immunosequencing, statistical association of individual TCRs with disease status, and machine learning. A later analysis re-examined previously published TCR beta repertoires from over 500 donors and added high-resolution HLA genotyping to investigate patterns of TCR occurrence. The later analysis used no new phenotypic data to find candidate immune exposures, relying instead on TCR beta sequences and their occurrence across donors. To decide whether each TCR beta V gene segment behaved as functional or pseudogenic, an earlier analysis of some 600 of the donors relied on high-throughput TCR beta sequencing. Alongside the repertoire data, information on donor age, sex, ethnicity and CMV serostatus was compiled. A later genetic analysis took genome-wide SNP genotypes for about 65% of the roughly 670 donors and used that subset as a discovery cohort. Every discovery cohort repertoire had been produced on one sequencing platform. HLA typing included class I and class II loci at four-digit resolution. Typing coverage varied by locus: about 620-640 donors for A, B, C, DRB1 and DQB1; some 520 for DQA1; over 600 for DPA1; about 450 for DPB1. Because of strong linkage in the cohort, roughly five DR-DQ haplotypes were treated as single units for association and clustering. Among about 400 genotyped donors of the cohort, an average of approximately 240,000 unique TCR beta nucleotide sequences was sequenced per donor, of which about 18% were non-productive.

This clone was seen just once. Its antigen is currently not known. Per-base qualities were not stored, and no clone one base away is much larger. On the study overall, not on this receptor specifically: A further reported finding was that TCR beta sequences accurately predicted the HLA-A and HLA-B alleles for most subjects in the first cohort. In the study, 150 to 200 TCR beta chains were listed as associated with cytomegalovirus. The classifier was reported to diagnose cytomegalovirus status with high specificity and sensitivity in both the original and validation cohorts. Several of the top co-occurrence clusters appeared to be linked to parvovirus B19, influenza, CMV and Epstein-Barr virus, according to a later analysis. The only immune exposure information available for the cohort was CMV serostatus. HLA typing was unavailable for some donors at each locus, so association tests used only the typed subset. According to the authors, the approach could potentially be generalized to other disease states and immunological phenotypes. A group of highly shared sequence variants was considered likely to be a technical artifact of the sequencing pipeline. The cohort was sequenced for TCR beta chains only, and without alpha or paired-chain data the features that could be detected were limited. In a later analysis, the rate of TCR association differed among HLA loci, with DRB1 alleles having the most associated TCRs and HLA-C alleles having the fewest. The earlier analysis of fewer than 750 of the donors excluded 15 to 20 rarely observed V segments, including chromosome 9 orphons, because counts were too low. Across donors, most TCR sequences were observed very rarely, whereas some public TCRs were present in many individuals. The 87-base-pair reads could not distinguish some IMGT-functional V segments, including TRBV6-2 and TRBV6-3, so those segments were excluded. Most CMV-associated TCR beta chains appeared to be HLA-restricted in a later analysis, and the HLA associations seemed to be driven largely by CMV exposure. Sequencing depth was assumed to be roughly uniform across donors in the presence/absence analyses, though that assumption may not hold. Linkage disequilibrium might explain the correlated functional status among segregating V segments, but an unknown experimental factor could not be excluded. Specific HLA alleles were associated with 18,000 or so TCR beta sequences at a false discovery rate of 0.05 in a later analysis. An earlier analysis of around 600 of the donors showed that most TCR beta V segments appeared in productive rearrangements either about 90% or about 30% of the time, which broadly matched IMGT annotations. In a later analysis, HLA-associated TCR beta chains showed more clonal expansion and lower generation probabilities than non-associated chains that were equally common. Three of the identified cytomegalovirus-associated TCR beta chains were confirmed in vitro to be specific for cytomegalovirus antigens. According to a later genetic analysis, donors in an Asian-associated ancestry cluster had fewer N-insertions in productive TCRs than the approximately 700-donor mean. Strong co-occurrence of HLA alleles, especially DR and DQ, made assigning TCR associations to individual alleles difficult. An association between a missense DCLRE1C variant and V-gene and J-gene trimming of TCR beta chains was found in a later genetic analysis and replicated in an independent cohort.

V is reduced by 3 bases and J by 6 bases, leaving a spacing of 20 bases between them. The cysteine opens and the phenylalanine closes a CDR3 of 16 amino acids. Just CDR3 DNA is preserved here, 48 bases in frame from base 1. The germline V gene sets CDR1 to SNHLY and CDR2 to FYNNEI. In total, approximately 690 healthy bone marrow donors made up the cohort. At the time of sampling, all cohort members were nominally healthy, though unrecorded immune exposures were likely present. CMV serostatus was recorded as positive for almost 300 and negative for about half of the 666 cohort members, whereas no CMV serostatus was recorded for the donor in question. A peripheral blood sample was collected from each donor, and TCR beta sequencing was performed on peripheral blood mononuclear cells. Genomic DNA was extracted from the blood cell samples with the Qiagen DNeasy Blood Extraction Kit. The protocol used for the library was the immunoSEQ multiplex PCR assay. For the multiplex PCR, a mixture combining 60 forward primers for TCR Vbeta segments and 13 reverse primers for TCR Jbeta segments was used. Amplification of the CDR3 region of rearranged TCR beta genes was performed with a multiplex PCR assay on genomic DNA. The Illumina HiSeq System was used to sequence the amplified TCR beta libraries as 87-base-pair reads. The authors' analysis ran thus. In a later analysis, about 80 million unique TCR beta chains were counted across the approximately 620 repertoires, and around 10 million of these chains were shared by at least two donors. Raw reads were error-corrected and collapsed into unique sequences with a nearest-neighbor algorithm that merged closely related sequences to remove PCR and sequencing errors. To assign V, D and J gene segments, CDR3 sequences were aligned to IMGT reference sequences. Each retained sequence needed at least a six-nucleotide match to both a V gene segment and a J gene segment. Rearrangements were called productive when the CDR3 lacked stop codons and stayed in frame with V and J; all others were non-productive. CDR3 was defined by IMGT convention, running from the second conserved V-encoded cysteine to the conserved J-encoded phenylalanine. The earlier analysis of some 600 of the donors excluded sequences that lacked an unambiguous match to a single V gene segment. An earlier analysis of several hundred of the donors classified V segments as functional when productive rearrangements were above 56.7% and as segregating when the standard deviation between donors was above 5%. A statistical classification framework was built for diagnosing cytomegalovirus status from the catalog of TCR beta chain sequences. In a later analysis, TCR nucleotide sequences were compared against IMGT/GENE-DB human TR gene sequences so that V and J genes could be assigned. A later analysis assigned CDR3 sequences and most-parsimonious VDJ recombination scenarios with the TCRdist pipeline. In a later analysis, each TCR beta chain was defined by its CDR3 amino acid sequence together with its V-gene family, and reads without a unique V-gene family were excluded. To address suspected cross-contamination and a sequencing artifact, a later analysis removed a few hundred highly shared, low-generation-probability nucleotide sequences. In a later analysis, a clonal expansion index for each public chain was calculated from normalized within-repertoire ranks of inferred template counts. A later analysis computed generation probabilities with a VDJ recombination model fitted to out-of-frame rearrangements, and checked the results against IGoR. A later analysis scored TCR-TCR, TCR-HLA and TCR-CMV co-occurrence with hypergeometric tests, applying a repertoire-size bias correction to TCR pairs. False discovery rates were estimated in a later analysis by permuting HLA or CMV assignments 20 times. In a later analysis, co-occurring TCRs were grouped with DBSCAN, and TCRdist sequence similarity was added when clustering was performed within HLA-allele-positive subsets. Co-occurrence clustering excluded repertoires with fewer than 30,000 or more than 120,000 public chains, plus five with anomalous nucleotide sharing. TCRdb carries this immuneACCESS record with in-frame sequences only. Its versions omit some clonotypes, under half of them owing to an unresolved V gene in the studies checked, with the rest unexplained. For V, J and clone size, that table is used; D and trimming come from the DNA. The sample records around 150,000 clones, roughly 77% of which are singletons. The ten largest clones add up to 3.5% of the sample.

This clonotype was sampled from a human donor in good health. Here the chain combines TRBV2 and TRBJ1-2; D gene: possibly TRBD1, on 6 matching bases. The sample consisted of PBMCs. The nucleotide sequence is TGTGCCAGCAGTGAGGGCAGGGGCACCGCCTGGGATGGCTACACCTTC. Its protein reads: CASSEGRGTAWDGYTF.